Presented here are 18 T cell receptor beta chains from one specimen sequenced in a study of T cell repertoires in cytomegalovirus infection. One entry per CDR3 protein, called by TCRdb with MiXCR from the reads. The sample has more than 400,000 distinct CDR3 sequences; about 25% are singletons. The sequenced sample was PBMCs. Receptors originate from a human donor in good health (CMV status not recorded). Some clones in this sample may be carry-over from other donors' samples.

There are a few counts of this clonotype. The CDR3 loop is CASSWVRDSGKSRETQYF. The CDR3 DNA follows: TGTGCCAGCAGTTGGGTACGGGATAGCGGGAAGTCGAGAGAGACCCAGTACTTC. The chain links TRBV28 to TRBJ2-5, with 8 positions matching TRBD2. CDR1 MDHEN and CDR2 SYDVKM come from the germline V gene. This CDR3 is 18 amino acids long. Germline trimming cut 4 bases from V and 4 bases from J; bases unmatched to any gene: 17.

This clonotype was seen a few times. The chain couples TRBV11-2 to TRBJ2-1; 7 bases line up with TRBD1. The CDR3 is made up of 17 amino acids. CDR1 and CDR2 from the germline V gene are SGHAT and FQNNGV. The V segment lost 3 bases and the J segment 4 bases; nucleotides outside the gene matches: 12. CDR3 residues: CASSFYLGTGAYNEQFF. The CDR3 DNA follows: TGTGCCAGCAGCTTTTATCTTGGTACAGGGGCTTACAATGAGCAGTTCTTC.

The chain is built from TRBV11-3 and TRBJ2-1; a possible D gene is TRBD2 (5 bases). CDR3 size: 12 residues. The germline CDR1 and CDR2 sequences are SGHNT and YENEEA. The ends were cut back, 2 bases at V and 16 bases at J, with 15 bases in the middle. In DNA, the CDR3 is TGTGCCAGCAGCTTACGGGGATCGGCAATTTTCTTC. This codes for CASSLRGSAIFF. Complete variable domain (other parts from reference TRBV11-3 and TRBJ2-1): EAGVVQSPRYKIIEKKQPVAFWCNPISGHNTLYWYLQNLGQGPELLIRYENEEAVDDSQLPKDRFSAERLKGVDSTLKIQPAELGDSAVYLCASSLRGSAIFFGPGTRLTVL.

The chain carries TRBV7-2 and TRBJ2-5; 9 bases line up with TRBD1. Germline assignment: CDR1 SGHTA and CDR2 FQGNSA. The CDR3 consists of 15 residues. Germline trimming cut 3 bases from V and 2 bases from J; bases unmatched to any gene: 4. The DNA of the CDR3 is TGTGCCAGCAGCTTCGGACAGGGGATACAAGAGACCCAGTACTTC. Translated: CASSFGQGIQETQYF.

This clonotype was seen only a few times. The chain has TRBV2 and TRBJ2-3; D is perhaps TRBD1 or TRBD2 (5 bases each). The V gene lost 7 bases and the J gene lost 3 bases, with 14 bases spanning the gap. CDR1 and CDR2 from the germline V gene are SNHLY and FYNNEI. This CDR3 is 14 amino acids long. The CDR3 sequence: CASTPERGTDTQYF. CDR3 bases: TGTGCCAGCACCCCGGAGAGGGGAACAGATACGCAGTATTTT.

This clonotype was counted once. The chain is built from TRBV15 and TRBJ1-4, with D tentatively TRBD1 (5 bases). Deletions cut 9 bases from V and 7 bases from J, with 12 bases between. The CDR3 extends over 12 amino acids. Germline-derived CDR1 and CDR2 are LNHNV and YYDKDF (reference sequence). CDR3 in DNA: TGTGCCACGGCGGGGGTCAGTGAAAAACTGTTTTTT. Protein sequence: CATAGVSEKLFF.

This clonotype was detected only a few times. The chain is built from TRBV23-1 and TRBJ2-2; D gene unclear. Being an ORF, TRBV23-1 has a function that is uncertain. Deletions cut 7 bases from V and 0 bases from J, with 18 bases between. The CDR3 consists of 17 residues. The CDR3 nucleotides are TGCGCCAGCACCCCTTGGGGTCGGGCCGCGAACACCGGGGAGCTGTTTTTT. This encodes CASTPWGRAANTGELFF.

The chain links TRBV12-3 or TRBV12-4 to TRBJ1-2; 7 bases match TRBD1. The CDR3 totals 15 residues. V lost 0 bases and J lost 8; bases outside the gene matches: 9. The CDR3 reads CASSLAGTEPGGYTF. The CDR3 DNA sequence: TGTGCCAGCAGTTTAGCGGGGACAGAGCCTGGAGGCTACACCTTC.

The rearrangement links TRBV10-3 to TRBJ2-7, with D perhaps matching TRBD2 (6 bases). Trimming removed 10 bases at V and 2 bases at J, with 15 bases between. The V gene's germline CDR1 is ENHRY and CDR2 SYGVKD. This CDR3 contains 13 residues. The CDR3 is CATKASETYEQYV. In DNA form, the CDR3 reads TGTGCCACAAAGGCTAGCGAAACCTACGAGCAGTACGTC.

The genes are TRBV27 and TRBJ2-1; D might be TRBD2 (5 bases). The germline V gene has CDR1 MNHEY and CDR2 SMNVEV (reference sequence). The CDR3 loop spans 15 amino acids. The V and J ends lost 5 bases and 8 bases respectively, with 19 bases between them. Here the CDR3 reads CASSPSSFRSDEQFF. In DNA form, the CDR3 reads TGTGCCAGCAGTCCCTCCTCGTTCCGTAGCGATGAGCAGTTCTTC.

The rearrangement joins TRBV24-1 to TRBJ2-5, with a weak D call TRBD2 (5 bases). V was clipped by 3 bases and J by 0 bases, with 13 bases between them. The CDR3 spans 16 residues. Germline V gene lookup returns CDR1 KGHDR and CDR2 SFDVKD. CDR3 loop: CATSDRGEGHQETQYF. The CDR3 DNA reads TGTGCCACCAGTGATCGGGGTGAAGGTCACCAAGAGACCCAGTACTTC.

The genes are TRBV11-2 and TRBJ2-7, with D possibly matching TRBD2 (7 bases). Germline V gene lookup returns CDR1 SGHAT and CDR2 FQNNGV. V was pared by 6 bases and J by 3 bases, with 24 bases between. CDR3 length: 17 amino acids. The CDR3 nucleotides read TGTGCCAGCAGGCTAGGGGGGGGGCGGGAGAATCGCTACGAGCAGTACGTC. The encoded protein is CASRLGGGRENRYEQYV.

The rearrangement joins TRBV29-1 to TRBJ2-1, with TRBD2 matching 12 bases. This CDR3 contains 17 residues. V lost 0 bases to trimming and J lost 4 bases; unmatched junction nucleotides: 7. Germline CDR1 and CDR2: SQVTM and ANQGSEA. The CDR3 loop is CSVEEAEGTSGYNEQFF. CDR3 coding DNA: TGCAGCGTTGAAGAAGCCGAAGGGACTAGCGGGTACAATGAGCAGTTCTTC.

There are many counts of this clonotype. V and J are TRBV11-3 and TRBJ2-3, with 8 bases lining up with TRBD2. The CDR3 length is 16 residues. J lost 3 bases, V lost 5 bases, and 10 bases had no gene match. The germline V gene encodes CDR1 SGHNT and CDR2 YENEEA. The DNA of the CDR3 is TGTGCCAGCAGCCCGCTGAGCGGGAGAGTAACAGATACGCAGTATTTT. Translated: CASSPLSGRVTDTQYF.

The chain has TRBV12-3 or TRBV12-4 and TRBJ1-5; D uncertain. Trimming removed 7 bases at V and 4 bases at J, with 11 bases between. This CDR3 is 13 amino acids long. This CDR3 is CASTVSGNQPQHF. The CDR3 DNA sequence: TGTGCCAGCACCGTCTCGGGGAATCAGCCCCAGCATTTT.

This clonotype has at least ten counts. The chain couples TRBV7-2 to TRBJ2-5; D gene unclear. Deletions cut 8 bases from V and 10 bases from J, with 23 bases between. The germline CDR1 and CDR2 sequences are SGHTA and FQGNSA. The CDR3 spans 14 residues. The CDR3 reads CASRSGRAWDGQYF. For the CDR3, the DNA is TGTGCCAGCCGTTCCGGGCGAGCTTGGGATGGCCAGTACTTC.

This clonotype has at least ten counts. This chain joins TRBV7-2 and TRBJ2-4; 9 bases agree with TRBD2. The CDR3 extends over 15 amino acids. CDR1 is SGHTA, CDR2 FQGNSA, per germline. With 5 bases clipped from V and 7 bases from J, the junction kept 9 bases outside the gene matches. The CDR3 DNA follows: TGTGCCAGCAGCACCTCCGTAGCGGGAGCTAACATTCAGTACTTC. Its translation is CASSTSVAGANIQYF.

This chain uses TRBV5-4 with TRBJ2-1; possibly TRBD2 for D (7 bases). This CDR3 has 17 residues. The V gene lost 3 bases and the J gene lost 8 bases, with 24 bases spanning the gap. Germline-derived CDR1 and CDR2 are SGHNT and YYREEE (reference sequence). The CDR3 region is CASSSRLAPVGADEQFF. CDR3 in DNA: TGTGCCAGCAGCTCGAGACTAGCCCCAGTGGGGGCTGATGAGCAGTTCTTC.